The present T cell receptor beta chain was sequenced within a study of shared clonotypes between healthy human individuals. Note on this clone: Other DNA sequences of this sample code for an identical CDR3.

Germline CDR1 and CDR2: SEHNR and FQNEAQ (reference sequence). J lost 4 bases, V lost 5 bases, and 2 bases had no gene match. The CDR3 has 14 amino acids. CD45RO-negative CD8 cells positively selected for CCR7 made up the naive population, which excluded terminally differentiated effector memory CD45RA+ cells. It was about 190 ng DNA, about 30,000 T cell genomes, that sorted-subset replicate PCRs used. Data came from immunoSEQ multiplex PCR; TCRdb stores just in-frame clones and leaves some out. This sample carries some 2 million clones, approximately 94% of them seen once, and the ten largest clones take less than 1.5%.

The sequenced material came from naive CD8+ T cells sorted from blood. This receptor was identified in a man younger than 35 in good health. The V gene is TRBV7-9, the J gene TRBJ1-5; 10 bases are a match to TRBD1. The CDR3 DNA reads as TGTGCCAGCAGCCCGGGACAGGGGAATCAGCCCCAGCATTTT. Translation: CASSPGQGNQPQHF. Supplemented by reference TRBV7-9 and TRBJ1-5, the full variable domain reads DTGVSQNPRHKITKRGQNVTFRCDPISEHNRLYWYRQTLGQGPEFLTYFQNEAQLEKSRLLSDRFSAERPKGSFSTLEIQRTEQGDSAMYLCASSPGQGNQPQHFGDGTRLSIL.